This T cell receptor (beta chain) came from a study of blood T cells in healthy people across ages. Germline V gene sequence: CDR1 SGHRS, CDR2 YFSETQ. The CDR3 length is 14 residues. Trimming shortened V by 4 bases and J by 0 bases, and 10 bases separated the two germline ends. A second about 6 to 12 cycle PCR used barcoded and J-beta primers. One entry per CDR3 protein results from TCRdb running MiXCR on the 5' RACE reads. Of about 1.6 million distinct CDR3 sequences listed, roughly a third are singletons. This clonotype was obtained from a woman between 25 and 40 years old in good health. Sequencing used blood. The chain carries TRBV5-1 and TRBJ2-5; no reliable D call. The CDR3 here is CASSLPPNQETQYF. In nucleotides, the CDR3 is TGCGCCAGCAGCCTCCCGCCGAACCAAGAGACCCAGTACTTC.